The subject of this entry is one T cell receptor (beta chain). Its cognate antigen is unknown. TCRdb re-called the RT-PCR reads through MiXCR, storing one row per CDR3 protein. The data hold some 500,000 distinct CDR3 sequences, with about 17% observed a single time. The sample originates from a study of response to subunit inactivated influenza vaccine. Study conclusions and caveats: Every seasonal influenza vaccination brings in few new T cells, the authors suggested.

This receptor was identified in a man between 50 and 75 years old who received an inactivated influenza vaccine. Sequencing was performed on CD4+ T cells sorted from PBMCs, taken around 25 months after vaccination.

As DNA, the CDR3 is TGCGCCAGCAGACCGACAGGGGATTGGGAGCCCCAGCATTTT. Its translation: CASRPTGDWEPQHF. The rearrangement links TRBV5-1 to TRBJ1-5; 8 bases match TRBD1. J lost 8 bases, V lost 5 bases, and 9 bases had no gene match. Per the germline V gene, CDR1 is SGHRS and CDR2 is YFSETQ. This CDR3 has 14 amino acids.